The rows below give T cell receptor beta chains drawn from one sample of a study of blood T cells in healthy people across ages. Using its own MiXCR run on the 5' RACE reads, TCRdb lists one record per CDR3 protein. The data show about 1,500,000 distinct CDR3 sequences, with 28% seen just once and about 7.7% held by the top ten. Source material: blood. These receptors were taken from a woman aged 30 to 39 in good health. Both conserved end residues are part of each CDR3. D genes are given only for firm matches. Some rows mark clone size as missing; the rest say once, few, many or name a class of expanded clone.

d_call clone_size j_call v_call cdr3_aa cdr3_nt
. few TRBJ1-1 TRBV14 CASSQMGMMNTEAFF TGTGCCAGCAGCCAAATGGGTATGATGAACACTGAAGCTTTCTTT
. few TRBJ2-3 TRBV7-3 CASSLLGAWTDTQYF TGTGCCAGCAGCTTATTAGGGGCCTGGACAGATACGCAGTATTTT
. many TRBJ2-4 TRBV9 CASTADGNIQYF TGTGCCAGCACCGCGGATGGAAACATTCAGTACTTC
. few TRBJ1-5 TRBV7-9 CASSLSGGEEGNQPQHF TGTGCCAGCAGCTTATCGGGGGGCGAGGAGGGAAATCAGCCCCAGCATTTT
. once TRBJ1-1 TRBV10-3 CAISESTPENTEAFF TGTGCCATCAGTGAGTCGACGCCTGAGAACACTGAAGCTTTCTTT
TRBD2 . TRBJ2-4 TRBV14 CASSEGSSGGADTQYF TGTGCCAGCAGCGAAGGATCTAGCGGGGGCGCAGATACGCAGTACTTC
TRBD2 . TRBJ2-7 TRBV7-6 CASSRAAAGGTYEQYF TGTGCCAGCAGCCGGGCAGCAGCGGGAGGCACCTACGAGCAGTACTTC
TRBD2 . TRBJ2-1 TRBV20-1 CSAQRPGLADDEQFF TGCAGTGCCCAAAGACCGGGACTAGCCGACGATGAGCAGTTCTTC
TRBD2 . TRBJ2-5 TRBV10-3 CAISESPGLAGRTQYF TGTGCCATCAGTGAGTCGCCGGGACTAGCGGGACGGACCCAGTACTTC
TRBD1 few TRBJ2-4 TRBV18 CASSPGQGENIQYF TGTGCCAGCTCACCCGGACAGGGGGAAAACATTCAGTACTTC
. . TRBJ2-3 TRBV20-1 CSARHPTDTQYF TGCAGTGCTAGACATCCCACAGATACGCAGTATTTT
. . TRBJ1-2 TRBV7-2 CASSSRCRDVGGCTF TGTGCCAGCAGCTCGCGATGCAGGGATGTGGGTGGCTGCACCTTC
. few TRBJ2-5 TRBV6-6 CATLGPYQETQYF TGTGCCACCCTAGGACCGTACCAAGAGACCCAGTACTTC
. . TRBJ1-1 TRBV12-3/TRBV12-4 CASSLYPFKPEAFF TGTGCCAGCAGTTTATACCCATTTAAGCCTGAAGCTTTCTTT
. few TRBJ2-6 TRBV5-1 CASSPLGGKTGANVLTF TGCGCCAGCAGCCCCCTAGGGGGGAAAACTGGGGCCAACGTCCTGACTTTC
. many TRBJ2-7 TRBV3-1 CASSQGSGSYEQYF TGTGCCAGCAGCCAAGGTTCGGGCTCCTACGAGCAGTACTTC
. . TRBJ2-3 TRBV4-1 CASSQVDFTDTRYF TGCGCCAGCAGCCAAGTCGACTTCACAGATACGCGGTATTTT
TRBD2 . TRBJ2-5 TRBV7-2 CASSLAALAGGRAQETQYF TGTGCCAGCAGCTTAGCGGCTTTGGCGGGCGGGAGGGCGCAGGAGACCCAGTACTTC
. few TRBJ1-1 TRBV6-5 CASVPRVGTEAFF TGTGCCAGCGTCCCCAGGGTAGGGACTGAAGCTTTCTTT
. . TRBJ2-7 TRBV6-6 CTSSYRDIEQYF TGTACCAGCAGTTACCGGGACATTGAGCAGTACTTC
TRBD1 many TRBJ2-7 TRBV7-2 CASSFGTGVNEQYF TGTGCCAGCAGCTTCGGGACAGGAGTCAACGAGCAGTACTTC
. few TRBJ2-3 TRBV9 CASSEGVGDTQYF TGTGCCAGCAGCGAGGGGGTGGGGGATACGCAGTATTTT
TRBD1 few TRBJ1-1 TRBV12-3/TRBV12-4 CASRYPGQGRTEAFF TGTGCCAGCAGGTACCCGGGACAGGGTAGAACTGAAGCTTTCTTT
. few TRBJ2-1 TRBV20-1 CSARQAAREFF TGCAGTGCGAGACAGGCCGCGAGGGAGTTCTTC
. few TRBJ2-3 TRBV28 CASRPHLKGPDTQYF TGTGCCAGCAGGCCTCATCTGAAGGGACCAGATACGCAGTATTTT
. . TRBJ2-1 TRBV11-3 CASSLEAGDNEQFF TGTGCCAGCAGCTTAGAGGCGGGCGACAATGAGCAGTTCTTC
. . TRBJ1-5 TRBV4-3 CASSQGVGYSNQPQHF TGCGCCAGCAGCCAAGGGGTCGGCTATAGCAATCAGCCCCAGCATTTT
. few TRBJ2-7 TRBV28 CASGVFDEQYF TGTGCCAGCGGTGTTTTCGACGAGCAGTACTTC
. . TRBJ1-6 TRBV7-9 CASSSTGTVNSPLHF TGTGCCAGCAGCTCCACAGGGACTGTGAATTCACCCCTCCACTTT
. few TRBJ2-1 TRBV9 CASSPTRDRKRWSSNNEQFF TGTGCCAGCAGCCCCACCCGAGATAGAAAGCGATGGAGCTCCAACAATGAGCAGTTCTTC
. . TRBJ2-5 TRBV6-4 CASSDGSLDEQYF TGTGCCAGCAGTGACGGATCACTCGATGAGCAGTACTTC
. . TRBJ2-1 TRBV4-1 CASSQVGISSYNEQFF TGCGCCAGCAGCCAAGTCGGGATCAGCTCCTACAATGAGCAGTTCTTC
. few TRBJ2-3 TRBV11-2 CASSLEVRADTQYF TGTGCCAGCAGCTTAGAGGTGAGGGCGGATACGCAGTATTTT
. few TRBJ2-7 TRBV28 CASSLSSGGQYEQYF TGTGCCAGCAGTTTATCGAGCGGAGGCCAGTACGAGCAGTACTTC
. few TRBJ2-5 TRBV6-6 CASSYDGSQFEKTQYF TGTGCCAGCAGTTACGACGGGAGTCAATTTGAAAAGACCCAGTACTTC
. . TRBJ1-4 TRBV15 CATSRKMETNEKLFF TGTGCCACCAGCAGAAAGATGGAAACTAATGAAAAACTGTTTTTT
. few TRBJ1-1 TRBV29-1 CSPVGGVTEAFF TGCAGCCCGGTAGGAGGGGTCACTGAAGCTTTCTTT
. . TRBJ2-1 TRBV4-3 CASSQPATSYRYNEQFF TGCGCCAGCAGCCAGCCGGCTACCTCGTATCGATACAATGAGCAGTTCTTC
TRBD2 . TRBJ2-2 TRBV12-3/TRBV12-4 CASYGVAGKEYTGELFF TGTGCCAGCTATGGGGTAGCGGGGAAGGAGTACACCGGGGAGCTGTTTTTT
. once TRBJ2-4 TRBV19 CASSMTRGNIQYF TGTGCCAGTAGTATGACCCGGGGAAACATTCAGTACTTC
TRBD2 few TRBJ2-2 TRBV4-3 CASSPIAGAATGELFF TGCGCCAGCAGCCCAATAGCGGGAGCGGCCACCGGGGAGCTGTTTTTT
. many TRBJ2-6 TRBV7-9 CASSLARSTGANVLTF TGTGCCAGCAGCTTAGCGCGGAGTACCGGGGCCAACGTCCTGACTTTC
TRBD2 few TRBJ2-1 TRBV20-1 CSARLSTSGDNEQFF TGCAGTGCTAGATTGAGTACTAGCGGAGACAATGAGCAGTTCTTC
. few TRBJ2-1 TRBV5-1 CASSSGPGLTYNEQFF TGCGCCAGCAGCTCCGGCCCGGGACTTACCTACAATGAGCAGTTCTTC
TRBD1 few TRBJ2-1 TRBV12-3/TRBV12-4 CASSLRDRGVHEQFF TGTGCCAGCAGTTTAAGGGACAGGGGAGTCCATGAGCAGTTCTTC